This section outlines one T cell receptor (beta chain) sequence together with its context. This specimen belongs to a study of cytomegalovirus exposure and HLA in healthy donors. This CDR3 region has 11 residues. V lost 6 bases to trimming and J lost 4 bases, with 6 bases between them. Germline V lookup: CDR1 MNHEY, CDR2 SVGAGI. Clones were read by immunoSEQ multiplex PCR, and TCRdb kept only the in-frame ones, dropping some. Here the sample spans approximately 41,000 clones, 80% to 95% being singletons. This chain uses TRBV6-5 with TRBJ2-5; D not certain. Sequences were obtained from PBMCs. This clonotype was sampled from a man aged 18 to 29 in good health and CMV-seronegative. DNA for the CDR3: TGTGCCAGCAGCCCCCTAGAGACCCAGTACTTC. Its translation: CASSPLETQYF.